This T cell receptor beta chain was retrieved from a study of early T cells in non-severe SARS-CoV-2 infection. Whole-study context: Chains from this unsorted whole-blood bulk RNA could not be paired. Study results and limitations: Sequences matched to VDJdb favored anti-spike CD8 responses, while private and CD4 specificities were missed.

Remarks on this clonotype: Its antigen remains unidentified.

One entry per CDR3 protein results from TCRdb running MiXCR on the 5' RACE reads. Of 55,000 to 80,000 distinct CDR3 sequences in the sample, around a tenth were seen once. Trimming removed 3 bases from V and 8 bases from J, with 10 bases in between. The CDR3 is made up of 12 amino acids. The source is an adult who was a healthcare worker with PCR-confirmed SARS-CoV-2 infection or an uninfected control (not recorded which). What was sequenced was whole blood. The rearrangement uses TRBV12-3 or TRBV12-4 and TRBJ1-2, with D hard to call. The DNA for the CDR3 is TGTGCCAGCAGTTTGGAGTTGCAGGGCTACACCTTC. This codes for CASSLELQGYTF.